Each of the 3 T cell receptor beta chains below was sequenced from the same sample in a study of cytomegalovirus exposure and HLA in healthy donors. PCR was performed using 60 Vbeta and 13 Jbeta primers. Some clones are missing from TCRdb's copy, which holds only in-frame ones; the method was immunoSEQ multiplex PCR. Here the sample spans around 92,000 clones, approximately 80% being singletons. Sequencing was done on a sample of PBMCs. The source is a man aged 18 to 30 in good health and CMV-seronegative.

The J gene is TRBJ2-7, the V gene TRBV10-3, with D tentatively TRBD2 (6 bases). V lost 11 bases to trimming and J lost 5 bases, with 10 bases between them. CDR3 length: 10 residues. Germline V gene sequence: CDR1 ENHRY, CDR2 SYGVKD. CDR3 protein: CAAPGDEQYF. The DNA for the CDR3 is TGTGCCGCCCCGGGGGACGAGCAGTACTTC.

The rearrangement uses TRBV6-5 and TRBJ1-5; TRBD1 matches 7 bases. J was trimmed by 6 bases and V by 6 bases; bases with no gene match: 5. The CDR3 has 13 amino acids. The germline V gene encodes CDR1 MNHEY and CDR2 SVGAGI. CDR3 in DNA: TGTGCCAGCAGCCCCCAGGGGGGTCAGCCCCAGCATTTT. Residues: CASSPQGGQPQHF.

The chain carries TRBV7-9 and TRBJ2-7; 9 bases are shared with TRBD2. V shed 6 bases and J 0 bases; nucleotides not matched to a gene: 3. This CDR3 comprises 14 residues. The germline V gene encodes CDR1 SEHNR and CDR2 FQNEAQ (reference sequence). CDR3 residues: CASRRLADSYEQYF. DNA for the CDR3: TGTGCCAGCAGGCGACTAGCGGACTCCTACGAGCAGTACTTC.